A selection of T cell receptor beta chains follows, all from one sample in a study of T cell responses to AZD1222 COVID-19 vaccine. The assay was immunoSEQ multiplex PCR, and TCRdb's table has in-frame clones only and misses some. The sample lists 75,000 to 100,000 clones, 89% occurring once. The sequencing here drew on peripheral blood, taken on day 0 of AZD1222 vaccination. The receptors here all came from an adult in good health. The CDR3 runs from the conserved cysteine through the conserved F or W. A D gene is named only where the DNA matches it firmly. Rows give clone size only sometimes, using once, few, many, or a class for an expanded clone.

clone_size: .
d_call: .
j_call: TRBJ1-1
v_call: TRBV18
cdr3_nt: TGTGCCAGCTCACCACCGGGCGGCCTAAACACTGAAGCTTTCTTT
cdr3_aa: CASSPPGGLNTEAFF

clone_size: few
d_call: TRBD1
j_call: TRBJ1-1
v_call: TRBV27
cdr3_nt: TGTGCCAGCAGTCGGGACAGGGGAGGGAGCACTGAAGCTTTCTTT
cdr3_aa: CASSRDRGGSTEAFF

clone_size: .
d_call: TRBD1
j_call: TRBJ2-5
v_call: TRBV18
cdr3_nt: TGTGCCAGCTCACGATCCGGACAGGCCGAGACCCAGTACTTC
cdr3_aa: CASSRSGQAETQYF

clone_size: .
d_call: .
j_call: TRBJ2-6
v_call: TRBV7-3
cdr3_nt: TGTGCCAGCAGCTTAACGTCAGGACAGAGATTCTCTGGGGCCAACGTCCTGACTTTC
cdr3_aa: CASSLTSGQRFSGANVLTF

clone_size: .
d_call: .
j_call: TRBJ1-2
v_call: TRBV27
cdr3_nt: TGTGCCAGCAGTCCGGCGGACAGAGATGGCTACACCTTC
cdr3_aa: CASSPADRDGYTF

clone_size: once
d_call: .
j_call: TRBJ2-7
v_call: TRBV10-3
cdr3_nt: TGTGCCACCCGTGATAACGAGCAGTACTTC
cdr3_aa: CATRDNEQYF

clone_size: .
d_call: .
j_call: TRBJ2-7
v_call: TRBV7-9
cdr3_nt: TGTGCCAGCAGCTTCCACCGGCCGAACGAGGAGCAGTACTTC
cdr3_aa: CASSFHRPNEEQYF

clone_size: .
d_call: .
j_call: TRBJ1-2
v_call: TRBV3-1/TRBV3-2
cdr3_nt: TGTGCCAGCAGCCAGTGGGAAGGGGGCTATGGCTACACCTTC
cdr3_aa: CASSQWEGGYGYTF

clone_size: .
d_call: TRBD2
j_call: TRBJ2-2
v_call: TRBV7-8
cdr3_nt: TGTGCCAGCGATCCGCCGGGAGGGGGCACCGGGGAGCTGTTTTTT
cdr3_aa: CASDPPGGGTGELFF

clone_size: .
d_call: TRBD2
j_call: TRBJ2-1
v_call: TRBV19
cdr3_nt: TGTGCCAGCATGAGTGGCTGGCGGGAGTCACTCAATGAGCAGTTCTTC
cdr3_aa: CASMSGWRESLNEQFF

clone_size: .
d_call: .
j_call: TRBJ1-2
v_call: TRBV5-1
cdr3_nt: TGCGCCAGCAGCTTGCTGACAGGCTCCTATGGCTACACCTTC
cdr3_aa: CASSLLTGSYGYTF

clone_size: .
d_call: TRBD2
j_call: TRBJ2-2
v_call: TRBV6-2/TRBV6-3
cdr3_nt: TGTGCCAGCAGTTACCGACTAGCGGGAAACACCGGGGAGCTGTTTTTT
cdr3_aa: CASSYRLAGNTGELFF

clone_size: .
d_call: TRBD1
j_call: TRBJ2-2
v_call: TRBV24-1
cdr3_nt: TGTGCCACCAGTGACCCTGGGGACAGCACGGCCGGGGAGCTGTTTTTT
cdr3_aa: CATSDPGDSTAGELFF

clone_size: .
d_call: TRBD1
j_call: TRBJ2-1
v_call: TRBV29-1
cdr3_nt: TGCAGCGTAGGGACAGGCTCCTACAATGAGCAGTTCTTC
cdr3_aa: CSVGTGSYNEQFF

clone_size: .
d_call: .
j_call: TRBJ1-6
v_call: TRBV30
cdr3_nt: TGTGCCTGGAGTGTCCTTTGGGATTCACCCCTCCACTTT
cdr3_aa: CAWSVLWDSPLHF

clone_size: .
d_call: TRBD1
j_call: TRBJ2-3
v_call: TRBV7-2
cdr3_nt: TGTGCCAGCAGCTTAGCCGGGACAGGGGTTCATCCTCAGCAGTATTTT
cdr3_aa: CASSLAGTGVHPQQYF

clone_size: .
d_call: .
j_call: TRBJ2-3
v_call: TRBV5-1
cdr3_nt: TGCGCCAGCAGCTTATCCGATCGGGGCACAGATACGCAGTATTTT
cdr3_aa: CASSLSDRGTDTQYF

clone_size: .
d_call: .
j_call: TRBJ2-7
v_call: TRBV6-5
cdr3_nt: TGTGCCAGCAGTTCACCGGGACTTAGGTACGAGCAGTACTTC
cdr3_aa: CASSSPGLRYEQYF

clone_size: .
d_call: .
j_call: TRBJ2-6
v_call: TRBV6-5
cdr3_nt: TGTGCCAGCAGTTACTCGAGGGTATCTGGGGCCAACGTCCTGACTTTC
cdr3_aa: CASSYSRVSGANVLTF

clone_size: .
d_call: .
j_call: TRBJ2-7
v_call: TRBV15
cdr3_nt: TGTGCCACCAGCAGCGTTTTCAGGGCCAACGAGCAGTACTTC
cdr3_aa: CATSSVFRANEQYF

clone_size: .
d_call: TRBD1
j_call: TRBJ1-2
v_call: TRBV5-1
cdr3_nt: TGCGCCAGCAGCGCCCTACAGGGGGCTGAGGGCTACACCTTC
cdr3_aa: CASSALQGAEGYTF

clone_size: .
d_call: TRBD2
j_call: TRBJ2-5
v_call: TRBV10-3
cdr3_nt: TGTGCCATCAGTAGGACTAGCGTCCGGGAGACCCAGTACTTC
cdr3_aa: CAISRTSVRETQYF

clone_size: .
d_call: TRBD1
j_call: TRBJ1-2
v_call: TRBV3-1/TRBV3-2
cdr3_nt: TGTGCCAGCAGCCAAGAACTACAGGGGACCTATGGCTACACCTTC
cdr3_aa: CASSQELQGTYGYTF

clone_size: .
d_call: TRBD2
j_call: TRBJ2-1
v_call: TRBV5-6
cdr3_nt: TGTGCCAGCAGCTTGGCACAGCGGGGTGAGCAGTTCTTC
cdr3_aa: CASSLAQRGEQFF

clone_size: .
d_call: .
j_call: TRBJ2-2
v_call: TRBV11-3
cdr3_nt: TGTGCCAGCAGCTTAATAGACGGGGAGCTGTTTTTT
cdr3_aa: CASSLIDGELFF

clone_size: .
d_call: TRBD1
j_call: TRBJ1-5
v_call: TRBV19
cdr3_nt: TGTGCCAGTCGAATAGGACAGGGGGTTGGGATCAAGGGTCAGCCCCAGCATTTT
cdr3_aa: CASRIGQGVGIKGQPQHF

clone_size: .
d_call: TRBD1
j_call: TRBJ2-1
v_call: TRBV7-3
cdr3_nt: TGTGCCAGCAGCTGGCGTGACAGGGACAATGAGCAGTTCTTC
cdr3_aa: CASSWRDRDNEQFF

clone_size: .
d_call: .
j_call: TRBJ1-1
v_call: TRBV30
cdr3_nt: TGTGCCTGGAGTGTACGGCCCCCAGGGACTGAAGCTTTCTTT
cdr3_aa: CAWSVRPPGTEAFF

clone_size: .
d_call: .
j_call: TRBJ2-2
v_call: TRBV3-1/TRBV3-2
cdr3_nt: TGTGCCAGCAGCCAAGGTTCAACAGTATGGGGAAGACTGTTTTTT
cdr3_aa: CASSQGSTVWGRLFF

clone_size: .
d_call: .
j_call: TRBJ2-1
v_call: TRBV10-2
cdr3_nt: TGCGCCAGCAGTGACCGACAGGCTGAGCAGTTCTTC
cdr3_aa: CASSDRQAEQFF

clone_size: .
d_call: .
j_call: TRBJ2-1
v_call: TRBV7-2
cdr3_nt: TGTGCCAGCAGCCCACATCCGGATGCGGGCTACAATGAGCAGTTCTTC
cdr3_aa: CASSPHPDAGYNEQFF

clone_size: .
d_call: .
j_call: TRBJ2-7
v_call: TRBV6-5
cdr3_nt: TGTGCCAGCAGTTATGACAGTTCCTACGAGCAGTACTTC
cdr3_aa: CASSYDSSYEQYF

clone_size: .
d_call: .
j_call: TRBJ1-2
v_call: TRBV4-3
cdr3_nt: TGCGCCAGCAGCCAAGAGTACGGAAACTATGGCTACACCTTC
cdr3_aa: CASSQEYGNYGYTF

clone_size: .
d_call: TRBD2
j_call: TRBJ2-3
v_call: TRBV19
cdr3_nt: TGTGCCAGTAGTATAGTGTGGCGGGAGGGCGTAGATACGCAGTATTTT
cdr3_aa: CASSIVWREGVDTQYF

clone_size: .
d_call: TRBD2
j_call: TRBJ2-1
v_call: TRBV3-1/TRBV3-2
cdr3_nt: TGTGCCAGCAGCCGGACTCTAGCGGGCGATTACAATGAGCAGTTCTTC
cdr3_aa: CASSRTLAGDYNEQFF

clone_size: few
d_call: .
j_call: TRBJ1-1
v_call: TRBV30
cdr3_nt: TGTGCCTGGACTAATACAGGGTCCACTGAAGCTTTCTTT
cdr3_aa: CAWTNTGSTEAFF

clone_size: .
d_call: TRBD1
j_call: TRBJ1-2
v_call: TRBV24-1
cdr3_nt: TGTGCCACCAGTGATTCGACAGGGTATTATGGCTACACCTTC
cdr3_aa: CATSDSTGYYGYTF

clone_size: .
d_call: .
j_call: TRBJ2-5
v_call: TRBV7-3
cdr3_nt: TGTGCCAGCAGCGCGGGGGGGACAGGAGAGACCCAGTACTTC
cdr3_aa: CASSAGGTGETQYF

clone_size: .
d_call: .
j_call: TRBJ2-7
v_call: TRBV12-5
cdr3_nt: TGTGCTAGTGGTTTGGCCCCGGCAGGGTCCGTGATTTACGAGCAGTACTTC
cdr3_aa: CASGLAPAGSVIYEQYF

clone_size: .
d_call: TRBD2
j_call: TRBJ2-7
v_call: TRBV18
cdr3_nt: TGTGCCAGCTCACCGGGACTAGCGGGTACCTACGAGCAGTACTTC
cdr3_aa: CASSPGLAGTYEQYF

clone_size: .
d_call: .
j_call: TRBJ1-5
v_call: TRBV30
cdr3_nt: TGTGCCTGGGGCGAGTATAGCAATCAGCCCCAGCATTTT
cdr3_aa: CAWGEYSNQPQHF

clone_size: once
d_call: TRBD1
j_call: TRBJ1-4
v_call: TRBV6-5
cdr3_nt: TGTGCCAGCAGTTACGGGGGCGACAGGGTCGAAAAACTGTTTTTT
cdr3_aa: CASSYGGDRVEKLFF

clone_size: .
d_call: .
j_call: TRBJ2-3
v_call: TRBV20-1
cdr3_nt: TGCAGTGCTAGTGTCAGCCTCACAGATACGCAGTATTTT
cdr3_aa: CSASVSLTDTQYF

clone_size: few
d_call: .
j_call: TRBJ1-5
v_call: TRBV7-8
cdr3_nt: TGTGCCAGCAGCTTAGGGCTCCAGCCCCAGCATTTT
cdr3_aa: CASSLGLQPQHF

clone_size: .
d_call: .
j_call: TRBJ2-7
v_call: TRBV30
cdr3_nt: TGTGCCTGGAGTAATATAGTGTTGGAGCAGTACTTC
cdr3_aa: CAWSNIVLEQYF

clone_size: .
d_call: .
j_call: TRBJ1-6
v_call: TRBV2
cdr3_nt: TGTGCCAGCAGTGACTTGGTGCTCGATAATTCACCCCTCCACTTT
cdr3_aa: CASSDLVLDNSPLHF

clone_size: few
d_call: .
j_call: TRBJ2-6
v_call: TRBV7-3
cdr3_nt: TGTGCCAGCAGCTTCAGCCCAGCCTCTGGGGCCAACGTCCTGACTTTC
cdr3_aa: CASSFSPASGANVLTF

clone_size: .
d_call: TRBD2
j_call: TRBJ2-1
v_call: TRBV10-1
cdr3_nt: TGCGCCAGTGGCGGGAGGGTCTACAATGAGCAGTTCTTC
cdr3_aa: CASGGRVYNEQFF

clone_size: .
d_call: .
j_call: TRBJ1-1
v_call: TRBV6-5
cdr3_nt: TGTGCCAGCTGGGTTGGGGGTTACACTGAAGCTTTCTTT
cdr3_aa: CASWVGGYTEAFF

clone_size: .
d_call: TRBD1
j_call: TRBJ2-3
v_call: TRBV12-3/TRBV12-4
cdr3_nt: TGTGCCAGCAGCCGGGACAGGGTACATACGCAGTATTTT
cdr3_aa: CASSRDRVHTQYF

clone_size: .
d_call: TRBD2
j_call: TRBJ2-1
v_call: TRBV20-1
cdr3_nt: TGCAGTGCTAGTGGGGGACTAGCGGGACCTGTGCAGTTCTTC
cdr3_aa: CSASGGLAGPVQFF

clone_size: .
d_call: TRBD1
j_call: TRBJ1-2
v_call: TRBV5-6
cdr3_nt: TGTGCCAGCAGCGCGTGGGACAGGAACTATGGCTACACCTTC
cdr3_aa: CASSAWDRNYGYTF

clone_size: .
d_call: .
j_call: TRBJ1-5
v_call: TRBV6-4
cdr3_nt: TGTGCCACAGGGCGGACAGTTAGCAATCAGCCCCAGCATTTT
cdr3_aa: CATGRTVSNQPQHF

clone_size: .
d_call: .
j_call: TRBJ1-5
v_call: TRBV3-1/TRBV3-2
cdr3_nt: TGTGCCAGCAGCCAGGGGGAGAATCAGCCCCAGCATTTT
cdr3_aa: CASSQGENQPQHF

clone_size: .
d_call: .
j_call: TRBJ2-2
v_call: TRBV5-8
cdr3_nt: TGTGCCAGCAGCTTTTTCGGACATTGGGACACCGGGGAGCTGTTTTTT
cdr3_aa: CASSFFGHWDTGELFF

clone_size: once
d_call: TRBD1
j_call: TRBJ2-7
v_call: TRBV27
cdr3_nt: TGTGCCAGCAGTACCCGACAGGGTACCTACGAGCAGTACTTC
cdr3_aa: CASSTRQGTYEQYF

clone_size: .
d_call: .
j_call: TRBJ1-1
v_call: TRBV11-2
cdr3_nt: TGTGCCAGCAGCCTATCGTGGCAGTCCATGAACACTGAAGCTTTCTTT
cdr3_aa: CASSLSWQSMNTEAFF

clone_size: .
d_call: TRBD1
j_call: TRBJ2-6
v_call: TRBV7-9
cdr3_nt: TGTGCCAGCAGCGCGGACAGGGGTACTGGGGCCAACGTCCTGACTTTC
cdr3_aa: CASSADRGTGANVLTF

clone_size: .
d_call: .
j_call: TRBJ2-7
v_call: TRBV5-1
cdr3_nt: TGCGCCAGCAGCTTGATCAGCGGCTACGAGCAGTACTTC
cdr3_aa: CASSLISGYEQYF

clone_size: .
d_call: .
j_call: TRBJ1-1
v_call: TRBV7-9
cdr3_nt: TGTGCCACAACGGGACCGGTCGAGGCTTTCTTT
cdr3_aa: CATTGPVEAFF